This T cell receptor beta chain was sequenced in a study of T-cell memory formation after mild COVID-19. The CDR3 has 16 amino acids. Germline-derived CDR1 and CDR2 are SNHLY and FYNNEI. V lost 4 bases, J lost 3 bases, and 9 bases stayed unmatched. TCR alpha and TCR beta cDNA libraries with sample barcodes and UMIs came from 5'RACE using constant-segment primers. TCRdb reprocessed the 5' RACE reads with MiXCR, giving one entry per CDR3 protein. The table shows more than 110,000 distinct CDR3 sequences, with roughly 13% occurring only once. The genes are TRBV2 and TRBJ2-7; 10 bases are shared with TRBD2. What was sequenced was PBMCs or a T cell subset sorted from them (not recorded which). The receptor was derived from an adult woman who had mild COVID-19 (a few samples of this study predate the infection). Cell type and time point are not known. CDR3 DNA sequence: TGTGCCAGCAGTGGCAACGCCTGGACTAGCGGCTACGAGCAGTACTTC. It encodes CASSGNAWTSGYEQYF.